Each of the 8 T cell receptor beta chains below was sequenced from the same sample in a study of T cell responses to AZD1222 COVID-19 vaccine. Only in-frame clones appear in the TCRdb table, and some are missing; sequencing was by immunoSEQ multiplex PCR. The data contain around 130,000 clones, 80% to 90% of them seen just once; the ten biggest clones take up approximately 9.4%. Sequencing was performed on peripheral blood, taken 28 days after the second AZD1222 dose. All receptors come from an adult who received the AZD1222 COVID-19 vaccine.

This chain joins TRBV5-1 and TRBJ1-1; D gene unclear. Germline V gene sequence: CDR1 SGHRS, CDR2 YFSETQ. The CDR3 contains 14 residues. V was trimmed by 1 base and J by 0 bases, leaving 7 bases between them. CDR3 loop: CASSLQAMNTEAFF. The DNA of the CDR3 is TGCGCCAGCAGCTTGCAGGCGATGAACACTGAAGCTTTCTTT. Drawing the rest from reference TRBV5-1 and TRBJ1-1, the complete variable domain is KAGVTQTPRYLIKTRGQQVTLSCSPISGHRSVSWYQQTPGQGLQFLFEYFSETQRNKGNFPGRFSGRQFSNSRSEMNVSTLELGDSALYLCASSLQAMNTEAFFGQGTRLTVV.

The chain combines TRBV5-1 with TRBJ2-3; 11 bases fit TRBD1. The germline V gene has CDR1 SGHRS and CDR2 YFSETQ. V was pared by 7 bases and J by 4 bases, with 8 bases of the junction left unmatched. The CDR3 is 15 residues long. CDR3 loop: CASQVGQGAPDTQYF. The CDR3 bases are TGCGCCAGCCAAGTTGGACAGGGGGCTCCAGATACGCAGTATTTT.

The chain recombines TRBV5-1 with TRBJ1-1; TRBD1 might be the D (5 bases). V lost 1 base to trimming and J lost 6 bases, with 7 bases between them. Germline V gene lookup returns CDR1 SGHRS and CDR2 YFSETQ. This CDR3 has 12 residues. CDR3 amino acids: CASSLRGSEAFF. CDR3 in DNA: TGCGCCAGCAGCTTGAGGGGATCTGAAGCTTTCTTT.

CDR3 DNA sequence: TGTGCCAGCAGTTTAGCGCTGCAGGGCGGCTACACCTTC. Translation: CASSLALQGGYTF. The chain has TRBV12-3 or TRBV12-4 and TRBJ1-2; D possibly corresponds to TRBD1 (5 bases). V lost 0 bases and J lost 8, with 10 bases in between. This CDR3 spans 13 amino acids.

The rearrangement uses TRBV5-1 and TRBJ1-1; 9 nucleotides align to TRBD1. Germline V gene sequence: CDR1 SGHRS, CDR2 YFSETQ. The junction had 12 bases not matched to a gene; V was cut back by 4 bases and J by 5 bases. The CDR3 is made up of 16 amino acids. The CDR3 here is CASSQTGQGSRTEAFF. The CDR3 DNA is TGCGCCAGCAGCCAAACGGGACAGGGATCGAGGACTGAAGCTTTCTTT.

The gene calls are TRBV10-3 and TRBJ2-4; unclear D gene. Germline CDR1 ENHRY, CDR2 SYGVKD. The CDR3 contains 15 residues. Trimming cost V 4 bases and J 0 bases, with 10 bases left between them. CDR3 DNA: TGTGCCATCAGTGTGGGCGATAGAGCCAAAAACATTCAGTACTTC. Amino acids: CAISVGDRAKNIQYF.

This clone was seen a single time. The CDR3 DNA sequence: TGCGCCAGCAGCCTAGGGGCCCTCTACGAGCAGTACTTC. Its translation: CASSLGALYEQYF. V usage is TRBV5-1 and J usage is TRBJ2-7, with a weak D call TRBD1 (5 bases). From germline, CDR1 is SGHRS and CDR2 YFSETQ. The CDR3 extends over 13 amino acids. V shed 4 bases and J shed 3 bases, with 11 bases lying between them.

In the case of this clone: The same CDR3 can be traced to other DNA sequences in this sample. V is TRBV20-1 and J is TRBJ1-2, with D unresolved. This CDR3 is built from 10 residues. The V and J ends lost 4 bases and 2 bases respectively, with 2 bases between them. Germline V lookup: CDR1 DFQATT, CDR2 SNEGSKA (reference sequence). The CDR3 DNA is TGCAGTGCTACGAACTATGGCTACACCTTC. As protein: CSATNYGYTF.